This is a list of T cell receptor beta chains from one sample in a study of cytomegalovirus exposure and HLA in healthy donors. Some clones are missing from TCRdb's copy, which holds only in-frame ones; the method was immunoSEQ multiplex PCR. Here the sample spans a few hundred thousand clones, about 89% being singletons. The source material was PBMCs. The source of these receptors is a woman aged 18 to 35 in good health and CMV-seronegative. Each CDR3 is given with its conserved first and last residue. Each record gives: J gene, V gene, clone size, D gene, CDR3 DNA, CDR3 protein. A D gene is named only where the DNA matches it firmly. Size tells how often a clone was seen (once, few, many) or the class of an expanded clone, and some rows leave it out.

>TRBJ2-1|TRBV4-3|NA|TRBD2
TGCGCCAGCAGCTGGCGGGAGGGCCCCAATGAGCAGTTCTTC
CASSWREGPNEQFF
>TRBJ2-5|TRBV6-5|NA|NA
TGTGCCAGCAGTTACGCTTGGGACATCTTCCAAGAGACCCAGTACTTC
CASSYAWDIFQETQYF
>TRBJ2-3|TRBV15|NA|NA
TGTGCCACCAGCAGAGATCGGCAGGGAGGCGCAGATACGCAGTATTTT
CATSRDRQGGADTQYF
>TRBJ2-2|TRBV7-6|once|NA
TGTGCCAGCAGCTTTTCTGCGAACACCGGGGAGCTGTTTTTT
CASSFSANTGELFF
>TRBJ2-4|TRBV12-2|NA|NA
TGTGCAAGTCGCGGTAGACAGGGCCTAGCCAAAAACATTCAGTACTTC
CASRGRQGLAKNIQYF
>TRBJ2-7|TRBV10-3|NA|NA
TGTGCCATCAGCGACAGCTACGAGCAGTACTTC
CAISDSYEQYF
>TRBJ1-5|TRBV19|few|NA
TGTGCCAGTAGGGAGCAGGGCAGGAGCAATCAGCCCCAGCATTTT
CASREQGRSNQPQHF
>TRBJ2-1|TRBV4-3|NA|TRBD2
TGCGCCAGCAGCCAAGATCTCGCTTTCGGGGGGGCCTACAATGAGCAGTTCTTC
CASSQDLAFGGAYNEQFF
>TRBJ2-7|TRBV10-3|NA|TRBD1
TGTGCCATCAGCGCGGCGGGACAGGGGATTGGGTACGAGCAGTACTTC
CAISAAGQGIGYEQYF
>TRBJ1-4|TRBV11-2|NA|TRBD1
TGTGCCAGCAGCTCGTCCGGGACAGGGGCGGCGTGGGCTAATGAAAAACTGTTTTTT
CASSSSGTGAAWANEKLFF
>TRBJ1-4|TRBV5-1|NA|TRBD1
TGCGCCAGCAGCCCGGGACAGGGATATGTAAAACTGTTTTTT
CASSPGQGYVKLFF
>TRBJ2-1|TRBV9|NA|TRBD2
TGTGCCAGCAGCGGCGCTGGACTAGCGGGAGGTGAGCAGTTCTTC
CASSGAGLAGGEQFF
>TRBJ2-1|TRBV11-2|NA|NA
TGTGCCAGCAGCTTAGTGGGAGCGGACTACAATGAGCAGTTCTTC
CASSLVGADYNEQFF